Listed below are T cell receptor beta chains from one sample, sequenced in a study of human thymus T cells. Profiled with immunoSEQ multiplex PCR; TCRdb holds only in-frame clones, not every one. Here the sample spans about 78,000 clones, 96% being singletons. Sequencing input: thymus tissue. The receptor source for this set is a boy in the first two years of life with a congenital heart defect but otherwise immunologically healthy. Each CDR3 is given with its conserved first and last residue. The D gene is left open where the match is weak.

V: TRBV6-6; J: TRBJ1-5; D: TRBD1; DNA: TGTGCCAGCAGTGGAGGGGACAGGGTTCTGCCCCAGCATTTT; CDR3: CASSGGDRVLPQHF
V: TRBV14; J: TRBJ1-2; D: -; DNA: TGTGCCAGCAGCCAAGCGGGGTTTTACGGCTACACCTTC; CDR3: CASSQAGFYGYTF
V: TRBV6-6; J: TRBJ2-7; D: -; DNA: TGTGCCAGCAGTTACCCCGTCTTCTACGAGCAGTACTTC; CDR3: CASSYPVFYEQYF
V: TRBV7-3; J: TRBJ2-3; D: -; DNA: TGTGCCAGCAGCTTAAATGGGGGAGCCACAGATACGCAGTATTTT; CDR3: CASSLNGGATDTQYF
V: TRBV7-2; J: TRBJ1-6; D: TRBD1; DNA: TGTGCCAGCAGCCCGAAAGAGGACAGGGACAATTCACCCCTCCACTTT; CDR3: CASSPKEDRDNSPLHF
V: TRBV12-5; J: TRBJ2-2; D: TRBD2; DNA: TGTGCCATTGGGAGGGGCCAAAACACCGGGGAGCTGTTTTTT; CDR3: CAIGRGQNTGELFF
V: TRBV7-9; J: TRBJ2-5; D: -; DNA: TGTGCCAGCAGCTTCCCGGACCCCCCGTACCAAGAGACCCAGTACTTC; CDR3: CASSFPDPPYQETQYF
V: TRBV18; J: TRBJ2-5; D: -; DNA: TGTGCCAGCTCACCAAACCAAGAGACCCAGTACTTC; CDR3: CASSPNQETQYF
V: TRBV27; J: TRBJ1-1; D: -; DNA: TGTGCCAGCAGTGGGTTAGGTTATTTCAACACTGAAGCTTTCTTT; CDR3: CASSGLGYFNTEAFF
V: TRBV27; J: TRBJ2-3; D: -; DNA: TGTGCCAGCCAACTCTCTCCGTCCCCCCACACAGATACGCAGTATTTT; CDR3: CASQLSPSPHTDTQYF
V: TRBV4-3; J: TRBJ1-3; D: -; DNA: TGCGCCAGCAGCCAAGATAAGGGGAGAAACACCATATATTTT; CDR3: CASSQDKGRNTIYF
V: TRBV29-1; J: TRBJ2-7; D: -; DNA: TGCAGCGTTGTAGGGGGGCGCCCCGGCGAGCAGTACTTC; CDR3: CSVVGGRPGEQYF
V: TRBV4-2; J: TRBJ2-1; D: -; DNA: TGTGCCAGCAGCCAACTAACCCCCGGGAGCTCCTACAATGAGCAGTTCTTC; CDR3: CASSQLTPGSSYNEQFF
V: TRBV21-1; J: TRBJ1-3; D: -; DNA: TGTGCCAGCAGCAAAGGAAGGTTCGCCGCCGACTCTGGAAACACCATATATTTT; CDR3: CASSKGRFAADSGNTIYF